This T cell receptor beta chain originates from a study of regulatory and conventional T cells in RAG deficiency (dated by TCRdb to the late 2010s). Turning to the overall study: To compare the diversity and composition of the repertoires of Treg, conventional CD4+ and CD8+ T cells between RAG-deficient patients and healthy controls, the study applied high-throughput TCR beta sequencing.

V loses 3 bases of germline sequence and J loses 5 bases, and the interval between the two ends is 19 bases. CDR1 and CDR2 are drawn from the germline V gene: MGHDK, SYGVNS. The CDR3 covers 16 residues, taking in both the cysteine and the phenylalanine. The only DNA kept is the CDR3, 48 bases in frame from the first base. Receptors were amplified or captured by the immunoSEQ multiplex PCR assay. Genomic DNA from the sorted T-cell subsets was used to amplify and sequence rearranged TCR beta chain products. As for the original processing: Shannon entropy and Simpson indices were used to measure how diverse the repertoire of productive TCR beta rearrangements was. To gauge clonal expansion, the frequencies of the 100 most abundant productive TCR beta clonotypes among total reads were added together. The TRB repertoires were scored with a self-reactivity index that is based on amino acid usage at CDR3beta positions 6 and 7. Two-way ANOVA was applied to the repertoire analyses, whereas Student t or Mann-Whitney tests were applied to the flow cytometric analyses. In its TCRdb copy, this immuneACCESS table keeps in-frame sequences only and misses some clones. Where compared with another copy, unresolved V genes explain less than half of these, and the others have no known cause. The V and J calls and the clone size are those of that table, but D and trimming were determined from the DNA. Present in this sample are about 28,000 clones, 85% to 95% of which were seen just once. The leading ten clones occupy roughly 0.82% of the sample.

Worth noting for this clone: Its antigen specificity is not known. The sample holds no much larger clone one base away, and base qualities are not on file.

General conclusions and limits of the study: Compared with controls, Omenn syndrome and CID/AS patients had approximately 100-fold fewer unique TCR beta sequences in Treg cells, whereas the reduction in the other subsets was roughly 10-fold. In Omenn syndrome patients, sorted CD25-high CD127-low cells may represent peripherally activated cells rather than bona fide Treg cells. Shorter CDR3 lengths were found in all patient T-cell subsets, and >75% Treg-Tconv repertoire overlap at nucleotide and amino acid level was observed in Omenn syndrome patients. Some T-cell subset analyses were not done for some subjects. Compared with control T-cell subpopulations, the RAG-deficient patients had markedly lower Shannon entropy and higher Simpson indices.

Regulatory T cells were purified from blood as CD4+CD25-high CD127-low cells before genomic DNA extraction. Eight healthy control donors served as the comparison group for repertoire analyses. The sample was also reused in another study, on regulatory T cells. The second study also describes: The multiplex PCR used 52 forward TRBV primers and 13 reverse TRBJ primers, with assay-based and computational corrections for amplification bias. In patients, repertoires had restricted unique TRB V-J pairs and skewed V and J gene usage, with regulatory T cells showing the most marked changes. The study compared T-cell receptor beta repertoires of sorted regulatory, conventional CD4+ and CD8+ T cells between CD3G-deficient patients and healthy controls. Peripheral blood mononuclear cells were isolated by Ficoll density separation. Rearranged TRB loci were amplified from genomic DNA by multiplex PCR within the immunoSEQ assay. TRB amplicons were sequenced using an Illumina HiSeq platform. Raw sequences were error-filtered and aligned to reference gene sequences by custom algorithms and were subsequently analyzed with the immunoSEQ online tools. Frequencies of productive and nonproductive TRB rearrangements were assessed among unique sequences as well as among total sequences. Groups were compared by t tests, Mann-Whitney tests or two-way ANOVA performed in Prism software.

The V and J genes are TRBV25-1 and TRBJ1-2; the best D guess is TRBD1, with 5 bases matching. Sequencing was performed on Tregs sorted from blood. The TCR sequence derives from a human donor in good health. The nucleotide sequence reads TGTGCCAGCAGTGACCCGACAGTCACCCAAGGGTATGGCTACACCTTC. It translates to CASSDPTVTQGYGYTF.